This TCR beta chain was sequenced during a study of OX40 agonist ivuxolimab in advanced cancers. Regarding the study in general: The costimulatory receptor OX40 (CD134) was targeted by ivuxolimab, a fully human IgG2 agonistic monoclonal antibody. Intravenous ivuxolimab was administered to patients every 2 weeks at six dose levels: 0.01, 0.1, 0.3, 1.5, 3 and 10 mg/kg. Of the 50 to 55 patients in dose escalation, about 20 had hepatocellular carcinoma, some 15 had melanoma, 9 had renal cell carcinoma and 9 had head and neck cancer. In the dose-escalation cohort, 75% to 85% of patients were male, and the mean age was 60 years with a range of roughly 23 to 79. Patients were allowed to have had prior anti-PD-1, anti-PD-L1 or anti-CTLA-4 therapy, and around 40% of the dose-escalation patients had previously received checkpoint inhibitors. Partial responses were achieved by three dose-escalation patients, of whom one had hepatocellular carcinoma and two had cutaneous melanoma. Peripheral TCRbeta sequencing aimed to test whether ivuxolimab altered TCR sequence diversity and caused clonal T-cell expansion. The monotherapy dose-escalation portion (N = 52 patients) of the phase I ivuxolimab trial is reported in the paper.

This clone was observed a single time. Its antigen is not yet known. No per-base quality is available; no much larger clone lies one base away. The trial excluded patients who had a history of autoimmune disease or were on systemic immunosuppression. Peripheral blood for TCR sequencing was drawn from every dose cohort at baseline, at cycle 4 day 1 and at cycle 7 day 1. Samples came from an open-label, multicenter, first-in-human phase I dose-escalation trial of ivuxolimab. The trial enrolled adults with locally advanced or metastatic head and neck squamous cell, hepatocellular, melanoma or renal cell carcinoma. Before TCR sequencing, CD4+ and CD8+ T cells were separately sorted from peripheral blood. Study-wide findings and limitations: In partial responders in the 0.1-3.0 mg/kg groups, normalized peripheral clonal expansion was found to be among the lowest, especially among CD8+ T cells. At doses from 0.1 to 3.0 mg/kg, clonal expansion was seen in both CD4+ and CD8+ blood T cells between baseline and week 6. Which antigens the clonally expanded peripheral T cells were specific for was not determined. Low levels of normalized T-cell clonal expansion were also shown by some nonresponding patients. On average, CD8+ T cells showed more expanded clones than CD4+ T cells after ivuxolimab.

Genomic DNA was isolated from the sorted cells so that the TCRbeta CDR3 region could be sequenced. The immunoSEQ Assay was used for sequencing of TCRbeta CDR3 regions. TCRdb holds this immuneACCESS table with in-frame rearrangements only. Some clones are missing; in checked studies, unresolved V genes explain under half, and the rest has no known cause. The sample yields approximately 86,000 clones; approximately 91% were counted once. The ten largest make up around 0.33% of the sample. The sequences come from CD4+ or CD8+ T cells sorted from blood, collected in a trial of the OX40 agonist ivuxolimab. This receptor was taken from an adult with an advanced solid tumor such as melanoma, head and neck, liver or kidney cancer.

The sequenced DNA is TGTGCCAGCAGTCCGGTGACCCTCAGCTATGGCTACACCTTC. It codes for CASSPVTLSYGYTF. Recombination linked TRBV28 to TRBJ1-2; the D gene assignment is ambiguous. Including the terminal cysteine and phenylalanine, the CDR3 comprises 14 residues. The kept DNA is CDR3 alone, 42 bases in frame from the first base. V is reduced by 5 bases and J by 4 bases, leaving a spacing of 14 bases between them. CDR1 is given as MDHEN and CDR2 as SYDVKM, both from the germline V gene.